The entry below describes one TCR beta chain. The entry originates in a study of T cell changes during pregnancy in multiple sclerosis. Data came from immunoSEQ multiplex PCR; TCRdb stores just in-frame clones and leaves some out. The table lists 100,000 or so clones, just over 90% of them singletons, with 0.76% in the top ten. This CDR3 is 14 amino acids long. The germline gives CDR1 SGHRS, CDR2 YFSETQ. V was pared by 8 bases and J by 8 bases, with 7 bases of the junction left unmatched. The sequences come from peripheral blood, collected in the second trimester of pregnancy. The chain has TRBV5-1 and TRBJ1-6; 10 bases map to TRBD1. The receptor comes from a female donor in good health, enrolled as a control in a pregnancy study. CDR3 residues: CASKTGTGDSPLHF. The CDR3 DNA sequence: TGCGCCAGTAAAACCGGGACAGGGGATTCACCCCTCCACTTT.